This T cell receptor (beta chain) was sequenced in a study of identical twins. Study results and caveats: Findings came from cross-sectional statistics, without long-term follow-up of donors. Out-of-frame alpha sequences shared by twins showed excess low generation probability.

A universal primer site came from template switching; cDNA carried unique molecular identifiers. MiXCR, applied by TCRdb to the 5' RACE reads, yields one record per CDR3 protein. Among around 490,000 distinct CDR3 sequences, approximately 20% were seen once, and the ten largest hold 0.45% to 0.5%. Details on this clonotype: Its antigen remains unknown.

The sample was also linked to a second study, of yellow fever vaccine responses in identical twins.

Material: CD4+ T cells sorted from blood. The sequence derives from a woman aged 18 to 35 in good health.

The CDR3, as DNA: TGTGCCAGCAGTTACTCGTCTGGACTAGCGGGAGGGTCGACCGGGGAGCTGTTTTTT. Translating it yields CASSYSSGLAGGSTGELFF. The chain combines TRBV6-5 with TRBJ2-2, with 15 bases aligning to TRBD2. The CDR3 spans 19 residues. V gave up 0 bases and J gave up 5 bases; unmatched junction bases: 7. Germline assignment: CDR1 MNHEY and CDR2 SVGAGI.